This T cell receptor beta chain was captured by sequencing in a study of shared clonotypes between healthy human individuals (dated by TCRdb to 2020 to 2022). About the study as a whole: The cohort comprised two women and three men aged 18 to 49 years. Each donor's leukapheresis produced roughly between roughly 0.94 and 9.5 billion PBMCs. To increase sequencing depth and limit assay-specific biases, different laboratories used diverse techniques to prepare libraries and sequence TCR repertoires. To estimate repertoire size and how much clonotype sharing occurs between individuals, the study deeply sequenced the blood TCR repertoires of several healthy adults. For each donor, three plates each were used for CD4 naive and CD4 memory, two plates were used for CD8 naive, and one plate was used for CD8 memory.

As for this clone: The clone's antigen remains unknown. No base quality information exists; no much larger clone differs at one position.

The CDR3 sequence holds 15 residues, the cysteine and phenylalanine included. The entry retains the CDR3 DNA only, 45 bases that are in frame from base 1. Using the deep immunoSEQ assay, TCR CDR3 regions were amplified from genomic DNA by multiplex PCR. For each cell subset, the extracted genomic DNA was distributed evenly across all wells of several immunoSEQ 96-well plates, and each plate served as one replicate. Each replicate PCR for sorted subsets received around 200 ng genomic DNA, equal to tens of thousands of T cell genomes. The purified libraries were quantified using a Qubit 3.0 fluorometer, sized with a Bioanalyzer 2100, and then quantified again using the KAPA Library Quantification kit. A separate single-read 150-cycle Illumina NextSeq 550 flow cell was used to sequence each immunoSEQ 96-well plate. The source study handled its data this way. The immunoSEQ output contained only junctional sequences without quality scores, so filtering could not match that applied to full-length reads. To assign V/J genes and CDR3, sequences were annotated using PyIR, a Python wrapper for IgBLAST v1.9, with IMGT germline references. Any read was removed if the V/J assignment was weak (E-value above 1e-6), the CDR3 was missing, or the read contained stop codons, out-of-frame junctions, or ambiguous translated residues. V3J clonotypes were defined as sequences sharing an identical inferred V gene, J gene, and CDR3 amino acid sequence. The percentage overlap between two repertoires was calculated by dividing the number of shared unique clonotypes by the size of the smaller repertoire. Three approaches were used to assess repertoire richness: RTK rarefaction, the Chao1 estimator, and Recon v2.1 estimates of unobserved clonotypes. Generation probabilities for all TCRbeta clonotypes obtained by the gDNA method from a handful of donors were computed using OLGA. The source is immuneACCESS, and TCRdb retained only in-frame sequences with V and J called. Part of the clones is not carried over; for the studies checked, unresolved V genes explain less than half of this, and the remainder is unexplained. V and J calls and clone size are as listed in that table; D and trimming were resolved from the DNA. Recorded for this sample are hundreds of thousands of clones; over 65% of them occurred a single time. The ten largest clones capture more than 1.5% of the sample.

Overall study results and their limits: Even with the large sequencing depth, rarefaction of the sorted-subset datasets indicated that sequencing was incomplete. Larger estimated clonotype richness was generally found for naive subsets than for memory subsets. Based on pairwise subsampling, the degree of clonotype sharing among donors was expected to be affected by sequencing depth. Because the study included a small number of donors, the genetic and exposure-history diversity represented was limited. Compared with non-shared clonotypes, clonotypes shared by all four sorted-subset donors had higher generation probabilities. When several donors were compared, the shared fraction of clonotypes was about 5% for naive CD4, 3% to 4% for naive CD8, 2.3% for memory CD4, and 0.4% for memory CD8. Sampling was restricted to blood, and TCR repertoires in tissue are likely to differ from TCR repertoires in blood.

Donors were healthy HIV-negative adults with no recently reported acute infections or vaccinations. Every donor was a Caucasian adult residing in Nashville, Tennessee, USA. CD4+ T cells were enriched by magnetic negative selection, after which naive cells were positively selected on CD45RA and the negative fraction was taken as the memory subset. Blood was collected by leukapheresis, and PBMCs were isolated by Ficoll-Histopaque density gradient centrifugation and then cryopreserved in liquid nitrogen vapor phase. Purity and quantity of every magnetically sorted T cell population were checked by analytical flow cytometry. Genomic DNA was isolated from every sorted fraction and measured by UV absorbance on a Nanodrop 2000c.

The specimen was memory CD4+ T cells sorted from blood. Reading the label with the study, this specimen's cell subset or site is: CD45RA-negative fraction. The sequence derives from a woman under 40 in good health. The chain is made from TRBV21-1 and TRBJ2-7; whether TRBD2, the table's D call, matches the DNA was not checked. TRBV21-1 is classified as a pseudogene. The CDR3 region: CASSRSSGRSPGQYF. At the DNA level, the sequence is TGTGCCAGCAGCAGGTCTAGCGGGAGGTCCCCCGGGCAGTACTTC.